This is a list of T cell receptor beta chains from one sample in a study of shared clonotypes between healthy human individuals. Using immunoSEQ multiplex PCR, the repertoire was profiled, and TCRdb retains in-frame clones only, with some absent. Found here are hundreds of thousands of clones, 90% to 97% of them singletons; the top ten hold about 0.057%. The sequenced material came from naive CD4+ T cells sorted from blood. These receptors were collected from a woman in her 30s in good health. Both conserved end residues are part of each CDR3. Fields, in order: V gene, J gene, D gene, clone size, CDR3 protein, CDR3 DNA. D genes are given only for firm matches. Some rows mark clone size as missing; the rest say once, few, many or name a class of expanded clone.

V: TRBV9
J: TRBJ2-1
D: .
size: .
CDR3: CASSVGGTNEQFF
DNA: TGTGCCAGCAGCGTTGGCGGGACTAATGAGCAGTTCTTC

V: TRBV7-9
J: TRBJ2-7
D: TRBD2
size: .
CDR3: CASSPFTSGSSYEQYF
DNA: TGTGCCAGCAGCCCGTTCACTAGCGGGAGCTCCTACGAGCAGTACTTC

V: TRBV11-1
J: TRBJ2-5
D: TRBD2
size: .
CDR3: CASRGLAGETQYF
DNA: TGTGCCAGCCGAGGACTAGCCGGGGAGACCCAGTACTTC

V: TRBV11-1
J: TRBJ2-1
D: .
size: .
CDR3: CASRTSSSINEQFF
DNA: TGTGCCAGCAGGACTTCTTCTAGCATCAATGAGCAGTTCTTC

V: TRBV7-9
J: TRBJ2-1
D: .
size: .
CDR3: CASSFGRIRGGMGYNEQFF
DNA: TGTGCCAGCAGCTTCGGCCGCATCCGGGGAGGAATGGGGTACAATGAGCAGTTCTTC

V: TRBV6-1
J: TRBJ1-5
D: .
size: .
CDR3: CASSEAGRDQPQHF
DNA: TGTGCCAGCAGTGAAGCAGGGAGGGATCAGCCCCAGCATTTT

V: TRBV5-1
J: TRBJ2-7
D: .
size: .
CDR3: CASSFSTGFSYEQYF
DNA: TGCGCCAGCAGCTTTTCGACAGGCTTTTCCTACGAGCAGTACTTC

V: TRBV29-1
J: TRBJ2-7
D: TRBD1
size: once
CDR3: CSVEDLGQGINEQYF
DNA: TGCAGCGTTGAAGATCTGGGACAGGGGATAAACGAGCAGTACTTC

V: TRBV2
J: TRBJ2-7
D: TRBD1
size: once
CDR3: CASSVQGGLNEQYF
DNA: TGTGCCAGCAGCGTACAGGGGGGACTTAACGAGCAGTACTTC

V: TRBV18
J: TRBJ1-2
D: .
size: .
CDR3: CASSPRQVDGYTF
DNA: TGTGCCAGCTCACCAAGACAGGTCGATGGCTACACCTTC

V: TRBV11-2
J: TRBJ2-7
D: TRBD1
size: .
CDR3: CASSLWDRPNYEQYF
DNA: TGTGCCAGCAGCTTATGGGACAGACCTAACTACGAGCAGTACTTC

V: TRBV6-4
J: TRBJ2-7
D: .
size: .
CDR3: CASSRNSDSYEQYF
DNA: TGTGCCAGCAGTAGAAACAGCGATTCCTACGAGCAGTACTTC

V: TRBV23-1
J: TRBJ2-2
D: .
size: .
CDR3: CASSRAQGGLWDTGELFF
DNA: TGCGCCAGCAGCCGGGCGCAAGGTGGGCTTTGGGACACCGGGGAGCTGTTTTTT

V: TRBV28
J: TRBJ1-3
D: .
size: .
CDR3: CASSSGVGNTIYF
DNA: TGTGCCAGCAGTTCAGGAGTTGGAAACACCATATATTTT

V: TRBV28
J: TRBJ2-1
D: TRBD1
size: .
CDR3: CASRTGDNEQFF
DNA: TGTGCCAGCAGGACAGGGGACAATGAGCAGTTCTTC

V: TRBV14
J: TRBJ1-4
D: TRBD1
size: .
CDR3: CASSLTARGTGPGKLFF
DNA: TGTGCCAGCAGCCTCACGGCGCGGGGGACAGGGCCGGGAAAACTGTTTTTT

V: TRBV30
J: TRBJ1-4
D: TRBD1
size: .
CDR3: CAWRTGREKLFF
DNA: TGTGCCTGGAGGACAGGGCGGGAAAAACTGTTTTTT

V: TRBV21-1
J: TRBJ1-1
D: .
size: .
CDR3: CALLGIRDEAFF
DNA: TGTGCCCTCCTTGGCATAAGAGACGAAGCTTTCTTT

V: TRBV6-1
J: TRBJ1-1
D: TRBD1
size: .
CDR3: CASRGDRGAFF
DNA: TGTGCCAGCAGGGGGGACAGGGGAGCTTTCTTT

V: TRBV5-8
J: TRBJ2-3
D: .
size: .
CDR3: CASSLVEGRPADTQYF
DNA: TGTGCCAGCAGCTTGGTGGAGGGACGTCCGGCAGATACGCAGTATTTT

V: TRBV28
J: TRBJ1-1
D: .
size: once
CDR3: CASSITLNTEAFF
DNA: TGTGCCAGCAGCATCACCTTGAACACTGAAGCTTTCTTT

V: TRBV6-1
J: TRBJ1-5
D: .
size: .
CDR3: CASSEQFSLSNNQPQHF
DNA: TGTGCCAGCAGTGAACAGTTTTCGCTCAGTAACAATCAGCCCCAGCATTTT

V: TRBV19
J: TRBJ2-2
D: TRBD1
size: .
CDR3: CASSIPGQGKYTGELFF
DNA: TGTGCCAGTAGTATACCGGGACAGGGCAAATACACCGGGGAGCTGTTTTTT

V: TRBV27
J: TRBJ2-2
D: .
size: .
CDR3: CASSLNYPPTGELFF
DNA: TGTGCCAGCAGTTTAAATTATCCCCCCACCGGGGAGCTGTTTTTT

V: TRBV18
J: TRBJ1-2
D: .
size: .
CDR3: CASSPDQGNYGYTF
DNA: TGTGCCAGCTCACCGGATCAGGGAAACTATGGCTACACCTTC

V: TRBV7-9
J: TRBJ2-7
D: .
size: .
CDR3: CASSLAQGYEQYF
DNA: TGTGCCAGCAGCTTAGCGCAGGGGTACGAGCAGTACTTC

V: TRBV4-1
J: TRBJ2-7
D: .
size: .
CDR3: CASSQDSIAANRYEQYF
DNA: TGCGCCAGCAGCCAAGATTCTATAGCAGCGAATCGGTACGAGCAGTACTTC

V: TRBV6-1
J: TRBJ1-1
D: .
size: .
CDR3: CASSEFPRRFSYTEAFF
DNA: TGTGCCAGCAGTGAATTTCCACGGAGGTTTTCTTACACTGAAGCTTTCTTT

V: TRBV30
J: TRBJ2-5
D: TRBD1
size: .
CDR3: CAWSYGTGAALETQYF
DNA: TGTGCCTGGAGTTACGGGACAGGGGCGGCCTTAGAGACCCAGTACTTC

V: TRBV28
J: TRBJ2-1
D: TRBD1
size: .
CDR3: CASSSGQGHEQFF
DNA: TGTGCCAGCAGTTCGGGACAGGGGCATGAGCAGTTCTTC

V: TRBV7-9
J: TRBJ1-3
D: .
size: .
CDR3: CASSSYRDSTGNTIYF
DNA: TGTGCCAGCAGCTCATACAGGGACTCGACTGGAAACACCATATATTTT

V: TRBV27
J: TRBJ2-5
D: .
size: .
CDR3: CASSFRAQETQYF
DNA: TGTGCCAGCAGTTTCAGGGCCCAAGAGACCCAGTACTTC

V: TRBV10-2
J: TRBJ1-4
D: .
size: once
CDR3: CASRNRVATNEKLFF
DNA: TGCGCCAGCAGGAACAGGGTTGCAACTAATGAAAAACTGTTTTTT

V: TRBV28
J: TRBJ2-1
D: .
size: .
CDR3: CASYGGMVNEQFF
DNA: TGTGCCAGCTATGGGGGGATGGTCAATGAGCAGTTCTTC

V: TRBV11-3
J: TRBJ2-7
D: TRBD1
size: .
CDR3: CASSGQGTYEQYF
DNA: TGTGCCAGCTCAGGACAGGGAACCTACGAGCAGTACTTC

V: TRBV19
J: TRBJ2-2
D: TRBD1
size: once
CDR3: CASSGQGPTGELFF
DNA: TGTGCCAGTAGCGGACAGGGTCCCACCGGGGAGCTGTTTTTT

V: TRBV5-8
J: TRBJ2-1
D: .
size: .
CDR3: CASSLEGKSYNEQFF
DNA: TGTGCCAGCAGCTTGGAGGGGAAGTCCTACAATGAGCAGTTCTTC

V: TRBV6-1
J: TRBJ2-1
D: TRBD2
size: .
CDR3: CATVIAGVAYNEQFF
DNA: TGTGCCACCGTAATAGCGGGAGTAGCCTACAATGAGCAGTTCTTC

V: TRBV28
J: TRBJ2-3
D: .
size: .
CDR3: CASVSSTDTQYF
DNA: TGTGCCAGCGTATCTAGCACAGATACGCAGTATTTT

V: TRBV5-1
J: TRBJ2-1
D: .
size: .
CDR3: CASSPDRVEGEQFF
DNA: TGCGCCAGCAGCCCCGACAGGGTGGAGGGTGAGCAGTTCTTC

V: TRBV15
J: TRBJ1-6
D: .
size: .
CDR3: CATSRVPRTSPLHF
DNA: TGTGCCACCAGCAGGGTCCCTCGGACTTCACCCCTCCACTTT

V: TRBV28
J: TRBJ2-2
D: TRBD1
size: .
CDR3: CASSWGDRATGELFF
DNA: TGTGCCAGCAGCTGGGGGGACAGGGCCACCGGGGAGCTGTTTTTT

V: TRBV11-3
J: TRBJ2-1
D: TRBD2
size: .
CDR3: CASSSGEREGLDEQFF
DNA: TGTGCCAGCAGCTCGGGAGAGCGGGAGGGCCTCGATGAGCAGTTCTTC

V: TRBV5-3
J: TRBJ1-5
D: .
size: .
CDR3: CARSLILGRPNQPQHF
DNA: TGTGCCAGAAGCTTGATATTAGGACGGCCAAATCAGCCCCAGCATTTT

V: TRBV30
J: TRBJ2-7
D: TRBD1
size: .
CDR3: CAWSVVRGQPPGEQYF
DNA: TGTGCCTGGAGTGTAGTCAGGGGACAGCCCCCTGGGGAGCAGTACTTC

V: TRBV20-1
J: TRBJ1-1
D: .
size: .
CDR3: CSAVANTEAFF
DNA: TGCAGTGCTGTCGCGAACACTGAAGCTTTCTTT

V: TRBV6-5
J: TRBJ1-2
D: .
size: .
CDR3: CASSVSQGTNYGYTF
DNA: TGTGCCAGCTCGGTTTCCCAGGGTACCAACTATGGCTACACCTTC

V: TRBV9
J: TRBJ1-1
D: TRBD1
size: .
CDR3: CASSVWTGDVNAEAFF
DNA: TGTGCCAGCAGCGTATGGACAGGGGACGTGAACGCTGAAGCTTTCTTT